This TCR beta chain was observed in a study of blood T cells in healthy people across ages. Study observations and caveats: Expanded clonotype changes were possibly confounded by unknown donor CMV status.

Germline lookup yields CDR1 MNHEY and CDR2 SMNVEV (reference sequence). V shed 7 bases and J 1 base; nucleotides not matched to a gene: 5. The CDR3 runs to 14 residues. Alongside a J-beta primer mix, a sample-barcoded 5' primer served in a second PCR lasting roughly 7 to 11 cycles. TCRdb processed the 5' RACE reads anew with MiXCR; each CDR3 protein has one entry. There are about 1.5 million distinct CDR3 sequences in the sample; roughly 43% occur only once, and less than 5% lies in the top ten. Remarks on this clonotype: The antigen is undetermined.

The sample comprised blood. This TCR was sampled from a woman aged 18-30 years in good health. The chain combines TRBV27 with TRBJ2-7; 9 bases map to TRBD2. The chain's CDR3 is CASKGGRGSYEQYF. The CDR3 DNA follows: TGTGCCAGCAAAGGCGGGAGGGGATCCTACGAGCAGTACTTC.